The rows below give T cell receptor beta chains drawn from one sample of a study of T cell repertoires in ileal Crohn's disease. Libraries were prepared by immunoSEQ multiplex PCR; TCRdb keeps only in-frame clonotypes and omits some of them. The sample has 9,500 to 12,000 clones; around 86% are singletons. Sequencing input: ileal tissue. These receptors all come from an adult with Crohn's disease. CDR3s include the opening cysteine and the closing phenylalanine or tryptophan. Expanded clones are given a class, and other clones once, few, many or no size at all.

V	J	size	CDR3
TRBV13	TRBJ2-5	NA	CASSAMGPTRETQYF
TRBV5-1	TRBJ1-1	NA	CASSPWGGASEAFF
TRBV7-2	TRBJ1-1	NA	CATSGQGPNTEAFF
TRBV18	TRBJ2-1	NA	CASSRTSGRPYNEQFF
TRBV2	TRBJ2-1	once	CASQSRTSGSGEQFF
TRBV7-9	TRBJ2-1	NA	CASGEREPLYNEQFF
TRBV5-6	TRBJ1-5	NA	CASSAGTVYDQPQHF
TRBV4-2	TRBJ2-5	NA	CASRSGLAGDQETQYF
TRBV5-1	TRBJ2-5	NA	CASSSGGVETQYF
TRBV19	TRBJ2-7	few	CASMGRSSEQYF
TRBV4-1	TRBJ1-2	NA	CASSQDNPISHGYTF
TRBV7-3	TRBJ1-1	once	CASSPGPSNTEAFF
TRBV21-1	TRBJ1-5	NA	CASSKRFNQPQHF
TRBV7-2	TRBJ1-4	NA	CASSSGQGGREKLFF
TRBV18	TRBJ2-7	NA	CASSPPWERDEQYF
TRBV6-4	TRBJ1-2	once	CASSLGQGDGYTF
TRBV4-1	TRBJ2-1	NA	CASSQVPTENNEQFF
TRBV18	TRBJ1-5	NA	CASSPVTGNNQPQHF
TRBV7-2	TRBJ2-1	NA	CASNTQDRINEQFF
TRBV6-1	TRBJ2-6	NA	CASRSGGLGANVLTF
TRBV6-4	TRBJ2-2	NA	CASSDGGGELFF
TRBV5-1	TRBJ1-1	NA	CASTTVGNTEAFF
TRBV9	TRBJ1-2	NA	CASSPAQPDYGYTF
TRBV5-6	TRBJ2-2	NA	CASSLGQSGTGELFF
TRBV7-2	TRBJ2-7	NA	CASSSRRGVGEQYF
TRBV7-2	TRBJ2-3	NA	CASSPRASARTDTQYF
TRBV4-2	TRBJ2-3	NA	CASSQGLAASTDTQYF
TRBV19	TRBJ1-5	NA	CASSTGTGDQPQHF
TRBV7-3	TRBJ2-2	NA	CASSRRGLQGGELFF
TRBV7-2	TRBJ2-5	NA	CASSLDPGDKTQYF
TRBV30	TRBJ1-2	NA	CAWTSIGYGYTF
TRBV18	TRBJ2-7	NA	CASSPAGTGSYEQYF
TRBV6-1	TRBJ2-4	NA	CASSKGAEAKNIQYF
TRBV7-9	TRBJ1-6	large	CASSLLGGGTGRTHSPLHF
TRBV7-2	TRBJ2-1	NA	CASLPVGGHEQFF
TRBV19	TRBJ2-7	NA	CASSFDSQSSYEQYF
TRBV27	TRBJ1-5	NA	CASSRDRGSGQPQHF
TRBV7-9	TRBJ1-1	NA	CASSPSDKTEAFF
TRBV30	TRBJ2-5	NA	CAWSVGGTVEETQYF
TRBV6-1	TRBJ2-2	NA	CASRGLAETGELFF
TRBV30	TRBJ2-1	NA	CAWTPSGYYNEQFF
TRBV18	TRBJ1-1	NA	CASSPQGNTEAFF
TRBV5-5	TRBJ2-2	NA	CASSWGWGVGTGELFF
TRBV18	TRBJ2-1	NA	CASSQRTGGLNEQFF
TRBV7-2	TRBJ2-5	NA	CASSSSKTQYF
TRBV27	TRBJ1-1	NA	CASSLLQGASEAFF
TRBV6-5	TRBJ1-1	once	CASSTGYRAEAFF
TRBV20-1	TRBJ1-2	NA	CSARVNYGYTF
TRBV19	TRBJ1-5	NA	CASSINGGDQPQHF
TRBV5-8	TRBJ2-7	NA	CASSSGAYEQYF
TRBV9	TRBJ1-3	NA	CASSVEGDLSGNTIYF
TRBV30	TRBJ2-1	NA	CAWSGDSNHNEQFF
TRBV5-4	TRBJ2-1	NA	CASSLESGRARFF
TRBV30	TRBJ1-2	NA	CAWSDSTGIIGYTF
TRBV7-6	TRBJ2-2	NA	CASSSGLAGVVNTGELFF
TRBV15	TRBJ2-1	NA	CATSRAQPTGQFF
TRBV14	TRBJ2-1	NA	CASSRALAYSYNEQFF
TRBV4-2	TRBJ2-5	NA	CASSQEFAGTQYF